The TCR beta chain under discussion was sequenced for a study of blood T cell repertoires in COVID-19. Study information: Acute and convalescent COVID-19 samples came from the United States, Italy and Spain. T cells, B-cell-depleted T cells, or PBMCs provided the cDNA or gDNA that served as material.

The CDR3 loop spans 13 amino acids. The V and J ends lost 3 bases and 1 base respectively, with 7 bases between them. Germline CDR1 is SGDLS and CDR2 is YYNGEE. Profiling relied on immunoSEQ multiplex PCR, and the TCRdb table lists in-frame clones only, not all of them. The sample yields some 160,000 clones, over 80% seen once. The table lists this clone with many counts. The V and J genes are TRBV9 and TRBJ1-1; no definite D call. The receptor was isolated from a man between 65 and 85 years old who had recovered from COVID-19. Source material: peripheral blood. The CDR3 is CASSGTPNTEAFF. DNA of the CDR3: TGTGCCAGCAGCGGTACACCGAACACTGAAGCTTTCTTT.